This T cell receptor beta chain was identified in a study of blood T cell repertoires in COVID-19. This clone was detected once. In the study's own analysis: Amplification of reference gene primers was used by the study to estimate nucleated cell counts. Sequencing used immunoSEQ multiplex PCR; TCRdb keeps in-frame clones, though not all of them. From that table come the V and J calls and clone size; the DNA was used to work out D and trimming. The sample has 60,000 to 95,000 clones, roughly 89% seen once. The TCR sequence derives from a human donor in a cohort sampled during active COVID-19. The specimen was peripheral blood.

The chain's CDR3 is CASSTLKDRGGNTEAFF. CDR3 sequence (DNA): TGTGCCAGTAGTACCCTAAAGGACAGGGGGGGGAACACTGAAGCTTTCTTT. The rearrangement joins TRBV19 to TRBJ1-1, with 10 positions matching TRBD1. Germline CDR1 LNHDA, CDR2 SQIVND (reference sequence). The CDR3 is 17 amino acids. V gave up 4 bases and J gave up 1 base; unmatched junction bases: 9.